A selection of T cell receptor beta chains follows, all from one sample in a study of control samples from healthy donors and cancer patients. Profiling relied on immunoSEQ multiplex PCR, and the TCRdb table lists in-frame clones only, not all of them. Of roughly 220,000 clones in the sample, around 94% were seen once. Sequenced: blood. These receptor sequences come from a man in his forties or fifties in good health. Both conserved end residues are part of each CDR3. D genes are given only for firm matches. Size values are once, few and many counts, or a class for expanded clones, and some rows have none.

j_call	v_call	clone_size	d_call	cdr3_aa	cdr3_nt
TRBJ2-3	TRBV29-1	.	TRBD2	CSVNSGGAADTQYF	TGCAGCGTCAATAGCGGGGGGGCCGCAGATACGCAGTATTTT
TRBJ1-2	TRBV24-1	.	.	CATSENAPGGGYTF	TGTGCCACCAGTGAAAACGCCCCCGGGGGAGGCTACACCTTC
TRBJ2-1	TRBV5-1	.	TRBD2	CASSFLTSGVRNEQFF	TGCGCCAGCAGCTTCCTTACTAGCGGGGTACGGAATGAGCAGTTCTTC
TRBJ1-1	TRBV28	.	.	CASLFQGRQAFF	TGTGCCAGCCTGTTCCAGGGCCGTCAAGCTTTCTTT
TRBJ2-6	TRBV7-8	.	.	CASSPSPGQLSGANVLTF	TGTGCCAGCAGCCCTTCCCCGGGACAACTCTCTGGGGCCAACGTCCTGACTTTC
TRBJ2-1	TRBV7-3	once	.	CASSEGTPNEQFF	TGTGCCAGCAGCGAGGGGACCCCCAATGAGCAGTTCTTC
TRBJ1-1	TRBV4-3	.	.	CASSQTQGPTEAFF	TGCGCCAGCAGCCAAACACAGGGTCCCACTGAAGCTTTCTTT
TRBJ1-5	TRBV12-5	.	.	CTSALEESQPQHF	TGTACTAGTGCCTTGGAAGAGAGTCAGCCCCAGCATTTT
TRBJ1-1	TRBV5-1	.	.	CASSSQGPTEAFF	TGCGCCAGCAGCTCTCAGGGCCCAACTGAAGCTTTCTTT
TRBJ2-7	TRBV6-6	.	TRBD1	CASRWTGEKREQYF	TGTGCCAGCAGGTGGACAGGGGAAAAGCGGGAGCAGTACTTC
TRBJ1-6	TRBV28	.	TRBD1	CASSSGTEYNSPLHF	TGTGCCAGCAGTTCAGGGACAGAGTATAATTCACCCCTCCACTTT
TRBJ1-2	TRBV25-1	.	.	CASSDSTGFYGYTF	TGTGCCAGCAGTGACTCTACAGGGTTCTATGGCTACACCTTC
TRBJ1-4	TRBV7-6	.	.	CASSFAENEKLFF	TGTGCCAGCAGCTTCGCAGAGAATGAAAAACTGTTTTTT
TRBJ1-5	TRBV19	.	.	CASSIVNNQPQHF	TGTGCCAGTAGTATAGTAAACAATCAGCCCCAGCATTTT
TRBJ1-2	TRBV29-1	.	.	CSIYGGQGYGYTF	TGCAGCATTTATGGGGGGCAAGGCTATGGCTACACCTTC
TRBJ1-2	TRBV5-1	once	.	CASSSGGDYGYTF	TGCGCCAGCAGTTCCGGGGGCGACTATGGCTACACCTTC
TRBJ1-2	TRBV7-2	.	.	CASSLMKEGYTF	TGTGCCAGCAGCTTAATGAAGGAGGGCTACACCTTC
TRBJ1-5	TRBV3-1/TRBV3-2	.	.	CASSPRRGSNQPQHF	TGTGCCAGCAGCCCTCGCAGGGGAAGCAATCAGCCCCAGCATTTT
TRBJ1-2	TRBV28	.	TRBD1	CASRQQGARGYTF	TGTGCCAGCAGACAACAGGGGGCTCGCGGCTACACCTTC
TRBJ1-4	TRBV15	.	TRBD1	CATSRDGDRGNEKLFF	TGTGCCACCAGCAGAGACGGGGACAGGGGTAATGAAAAACTGTTTTTT
TRBJ2-2	TRBV18	.	.	CASSLLADNTGELFF	TGTGCCAGCTCGCTGCTAGCAGACAACACCGGGGAGCTGTTTTTT
TRBJ2-1	TRBV5-1	once	TRBD1	CASSGQGYNEQFF	TGCGCCAGCAGCGGACAGGGATACAATGAGCAGTTCTTC
TRBJ1-1	TRBV19	.	.	CASSSPSQGGRDTEAFF	TGTGCCAGTAGTTCCCCGTCTCAGGGAGGGAGAGACACTGAAGCTTTCTTT
TRBJ2-2	TRBV5-1	.	.	CASSLELHWELFF	TGCGCCAGCAGCTTGGAATTACACTGGGAGCTGTTTTTT
TRBJ1-1	TRBV2	once	.	CASSESMGATEAFF	TGTGCCAGCAGTGAATCAATGGGGGCCACTGAAGCTTTCTTT
TRBJ1-6	TRBV28	.	.	CASSLKPGTPNSPLHF	TGTGCCAGCAGTTTGAAACCCGGGACGCCCAATTCACCCCTCCACTTT
TRBJ2-2	TRBV5-6	.	.	CASSFANTGELFF	TGTGCCAGCAGCTTCGCGAACACCGGGGAGCTGTTTTTT
TRBJ1-5	TRBV19	.	TRBD1	CASNERAGGSQPQHF	TGTGCCAGTAACGAGCGGGCAGGGGGAAGTCAGCCCCAGCATTTT
TRBJ2-5	TRBV14	.	.	CASSFSGQETQYF	TGTGCCAGCAGTTTCTCGGGCCAAGAGACCCAGTACTTC
TRBJ1-5	TRBV23-1	.	.	CASSGAGRQPQHF	TGCGCCAGCAGTGGCGCAGGTAGGCAGCCCCAGCATTTT
TRBJ2-2	TRBV2	.	TRBD1	CASTPGQGFTGELFF	TGTGCCAGCACTCCGGGACAGGGTTTCACCGGGGAGCTGTTTTTT
TRBJ2-7	TRBV6-6	.	.	CASSYAADFYEQYF	TGTGCCAGCAGTTACGCGGCGGATTTCTACGAGCAGTACTTC
TRBJ2-1	TRBV6-4	.	TRBD2	CASSVAGAYNEQFF	TGTGCCAGCAGTGTAGCGGGGGCCTACAATGAGCAGTTCTTC
TRBJ1-4	TRBV19	few	.	CASSIRADEKLFF	TGTGCCAGTAGTATAAGGGCAGATGAAAAACTGTTTTTT
TRBJ2-3	TRBV9	.	.	CASSVAGTGDTQYF	TGTGCCAGCAGCGTAGCCGGGACTGGAGATACGCAGTATTTT